This is a list of T cell receptor beta chains from one sample in a study of T-cell memory formation after mild COVID-19. MiXCR, run by TCRdb on the 5' RACE reads, gives a single entry per CDR3 protein. The sample yields 140,000 or so distinct CDR3 sequences, around 15% seen once. Material: PBMCs or a T cell subset sorted from them (not recorded which). All receptors come from an adult woman who had mild COVID-19 (a few samples of this study predate the infection). Cell type and time point are not known. Each CDR3 is given with its conserved first and last residue.

CDR3 protein,J gene,V gene
CASSVGTASSGNTIYF,TRBJ1-3,TRBV9
CASSQALGTGELFF,TRBJ2-2,TRBV4-2
CSAPRSSGINEQFF,TRBJ2-1,TRBV20-1
CASSWTGPHYSNQPQHF,TRBJ1-5,TRBV12-3/TRBV12-4
CASSYSVEGASYEQYF,TRBJ2-7,TRBV6-5
CASTLGAGRIEAFF,TRBJ1-1,TRBV19
CASSVGSGRAYLNHFDEQFF,TRBJ2-1,TRBV9
CASRLGNYSPLHF,TRBJ1-6,TRBV12-3/TRBV12-4
CASTLGGLGEGELFF,TRBJ2-2,TRBV12-3/TRBV12-4
CSVEGTAINYGYTF,TRBJ1-2,TRBV29-1
CASRSTPRQLMNTEAFF,TRBJ1-1,TRBV27
CASSQAGEWGDTQYF,TRBJ2-3,TRBV14
CASSLGGTCFF,TRBJ2-1,TRBV7-8
CASSYSDEQFF,TRBJ2-1,TRBV6-6
CASSDRAPVDEKLFF,TRBJ1-4,TRBV5-5
CASSVRGHDQPQHF,TRBJ1-5,TRBV13
CASSVGLAEIYEQYF,TRBJ2-7,TRBV9
CAWSVQGNSPLHF,TRBJ1-6,TRBV30
CASSRDTDEQYF,TRBJ2-7,TRBV12-3/TRBV12-4
CATSPGAGVAHEQFF,TRBJ2-1,TRBV15
CASSTITSGGDTDTQYF,TRBJ2-3,TRBV7-9
CAISDRQGGSNQPQHF,TRBJ1-5,TRBV10-3
CASSYSSTGTTNNEQFF,TRBJ2-1,TRBV6-5
CASSLSLTARGIF,TRBJ2-4,TRBV12-3/TRBV12-4
CASSLTDGNYGYTF,TRBJ1-2,TRBV5-6
CASSQDSGGSQPQHF,TRBJ1-5,TRBV4-1
CSAKLPQGLTTEAFF,TRBJ1-1,TRBV20-1
CSVDPWTGDDTEAFF,TRBJ1-1,TRBV29-1
CSARASGRGSTDTQYF,TRBJ2-3,TRBV20-1